These 16 T cell receptor beta chains came from one sample sequenced in a study of vaccination and CD4 T cells after COVID-19. CD4+ T cells that had been cultured provided DNA sequenced with the Oncomine TCR Beta short-read assay. From the PCR reads, TCRdb called clonotypes with MiXCR, one entry per CDR3 protein. Found here are approximately 11,000 distinct CDR3 sequences, under 35% of them singletons; the top ten hold less than 25%. Treatment given: approximately 9-day PBMC culture with coronavirus spike peptide pools or control peptides (ViraFEST assay). Their antigen targets remain unknown. Source material: cultured CD4+ T cells from blood. The receptors shown here come from a human donor with COVID-19.

This chain uses TRBV20-1 with TRBJ2-1; TRBD2 might be the D (6 bases). The J call may not be correct, given that the DNA end is closer to TRBJ2-7. The CDR3 extends over 13 amino acids. The germline gives CDR1 DFQATT, CDR2 SNEGSKA (reference sequence). The CDR3 sequence is CSARERAGIGQYF. CDR3 in DNA: TGCAGTGCTAGAGAGCGCGCGGGGATCGGGCAGTACTTC.

The V and J genes are TRBV7-9 and TRBJ2-5; 10 bases match TRBD1. The CDR3 length is 18 residues. V gave up 7 bases and J gave up 2 bases; unmatched junction bases: 16. CDR1 and CDR2 (germline): SEHNR, FQNEAQ (reference sequence). CDR3 sequence (DNA): TGTGCCAGCACCTCGGACAGGGGGTTTAAAAGTGATCAAGAGACCCAGTACTTC. This codes for CASTSDRGFKSDQETQYF.

The V and J genes are TRBV4-3 and TRBJ1-1, with D hard to call. V dropped 0 bases and J dropped 0 bases, with 2 bases sitting between them. The germline V gene encodes CDR1 LGHNA and CDR2 YSLEER. This CDR3 region has 13 residues. The CDR3 DNA is TGCGCCAGCAGCCAAGATCTGAACACTGAAGCTTTCTTT. Amino acids: CASSQDLNTEAFF.

The chain uses TRBV7-9 and TRBJ2-3; 7 bases line up with TRBD2. V lost 5 bases to trimming and J lost 2 bases; unmatched junction nucleotides: 7. The CDR3 has 15 amino acids. Germline-derived CDR1 and CDR2 are SEHNR and FQNEAQ (reference sequence). CDR3 protein: CASSGSGYYTDTQYF. Written as DNA, the CDR3 is TGTGCCAGCAGCGGTAGCGGGTACTACACAGATACGCAGTATTTT.

The chain recombines TRBV20-1 with TRBJ1-4; possibly TRBD1 for D (6 bases). Trimming removed 7 bases at V and 5 bases at J, with 14 bases between. The CDR3 covers 13 residues. Germline assignment: CDR1 DFQATT and CDR2 SNEGSKA (reference sequence). CDR3 residues: CSVGGLANEKLFF. The CDR3 region has the DNA TGCAGTGTTGGGGGGCTCGCCAATGAAAAACTGTTTTTT.

This clonotype was seen a few times. The gene calls are TRBV19 and TRBJ2-7, with 9 bases fitting TRBD1. CDR1 and CDR2 (germline): LNHDA, SQIVND (reference sequence). CDR3 length equals 14 residues. V gave up 4 bases and J gave up 7 bases; unmatched junction bases: 8. This CDR3 is CASSTGQGLGEQYF. CDR3 sequence (DNA): TGTGCCAGTAGTACCGGACAGGGGTTGGGTGAGCAGTACTTC.

The sample holds one count of this clonotype. The chain uses TRBV2 and TRBJ2-5; 11 nucleotides line up with TRBD2. The J segment lost 7 bases and the V segment lost 3 bases, leaving 19 bases of the junction unmatched. The CDR3 is 19 residues long. In germline, CDR1 is SNHLY, CDR2 FYNNEI. The CDR3 DNA follows: TGTGCCAGCAGTGATGCAGATGGGGGAGGGACTAGCGGCGGTAGGACCCAGTACTTC. Its translation: CASSDADGGGTSGGRTQYF.

The chain uses TRBV20-1 and TRBJ2-7; D call uncertain. The CDR3 extends over 13 amino acids. Germline values: CDR1 DFQATT, CDR2 SNEGSKA (reference sequence). The V end lost 6 bases, the J end lost 3 bases, and 15 bases lay between the germline ends. Here the CDR3 reads CSALLGRVYEQYF. For the CDR3, the DNA is TGCAGTGCCCTTTTGGGCCGCGTCTACGAGCAGTACTTC.

This chain's CDR3 is CASSLPRQGWETQYF. DNA of the CDR3: TGTGCCAGCAGCTTGCCGAGACAGGGGTGGGAGACCCAGTACTTC. V usage is TRBV5-4 and J usage is TRBJ2-5; 8 bases line up with TRBD1. Germline V CDR1 and CDR2: SGHNT, YYREEE (reference sequence). CDR3 length: 15 residues. The V and J ends lost 1 base and 5 bases, in that order; junction bases with no gene match: 7.

This clonotype was seen only a few times. The chain combines TRBV20-1 with TRBJ2-7; a possible D gene is TRBD2 (7 bases). The CDR3 is made up of 14 amino acids. V was clipped by 5 bases and J by 3 bases, with 17 bases between them. The germline V gene encodes CDR1 DFQATT and CDR2 SNEGSKA (reference sequence). The DNA of the CDR3 is TGCAGTGCTGTGCGGGGGCCCAAGGACTACGAGCAGTACTTC. Protein: CSAVRGPKDYEQYF.

Worth noting for this clonotype: A much more abundant neighbour one base away suggests this may be a read error. The CDR3 sequence is CGASATGGASKNIQYF. The CDR3 DNA reads TGCGGTGCTAGTGCGACTGGGGGGGCTTCCAAAAACATTCAGTACTTC. J is TRBJ2-4 and V is TRBV20-1; the D gene is possibly TRBD2 (7 bases). Germline V gene lookup returns CDR1 DFQATT and CDR2 SNEGSKA (reference sequence). CDR3 length equals 16 residues.

V gene TRBV6-2 or TRBV6-3 combines with J gene TRBJ1-5, with 8 bases lining up with TRBD1. This CDR3 has 16 amino acids. V lost 5 bases and J lost 1; bases outside the gene matches: 7. Per germline, CDR1 MNHEY and CDR2 SVGEGT. CDR3 sequence reads: CASSQRQGWSNQPQHF. DNA of the CDR3: TGTGCCAGCAGTCAGAGACAGGGGTGGAGCAATCAGCCCCAGCATTTT.

There are a few counts of this clonotype. The chain has TRBV6-1 and TRBJ2-7, with D hard to call. Germline V gene data show CDR1 as MNHNS and CDR2 as SASEGT. The V and J ends lost 7 bases and 6 bases respectively, with 16 bases between them. This CDR3 is 13 amino acids long. The CDR3 loop is CASNGRETPEQYF. In DNA form, the CDR3 reads TGTGCCAGCAACGGACGAGAAACACCCGAGCAGTACTTC.

V and J are TRBV19 and TRBJ2-3, with D perhaps TRBD1 or TRBD2 (6 bases each). The CDR3 is 16 residues long. From germline, CDR1 is LNHDA and CDR2 SQIVND (reference sequence). V lost 7 bases and J lost 1, with 18 bases in between. CDR3 sequence reads: CASTGSRGQRTDTQYF. In nucleotides, the CDR3 is TGTGCCAGTACCGGAAGTCGGGGGCAACGCACAGATACGCAGTATTTT.

The chain uses TRBV11-2 and TRBJ2-5; D not certain. Per germline, CDR1 SGHAT and CDR2 FQNNGV. V shed 4 bases and J shed 2 bases, with 14 bases lying between them. The CDR3 covers 15 residues. CDR3 sequence reads: CASSSLRGRQETQYF. The CDR3 DNA is TGTGCCAGCAGCTCCCTACGCGGCAGACAAGAGACCCAGTACTTC.

This clonotype was detected a few times. The chain is built from TRBV7-2 and TRBJ2-3; TRBD2 aligns across 8 bases. V lost 6 bases and J lost 2; bases outside the gene matches: 7. Germline lookup yields CDR1 SGHTA and CDR2 FQGNSA. The CDR3 length is 15 residues. In DNA, the CDR3 is TGTGCCAGCAGACGCGGGGGGACTAACACAGATACGCAGTATTTT. It is translated as CASRRGGTNTDTQYF.